The clone carrying this T cell receptor beta chain has just one count. TCRdb's table, derived via immunoSEQ multiplex PCR, lists solely in-frame clones and lacks some. The sample consists of about 50,000 clones, approximately 90% of them appearing once. This sample was included in a study of blood T cell repertoires in COVID-19. Seattle's cohort entered during active infection and was followed longitudinally. The CDR3 is 14 residues long. The germline V gene encodes CDR1 SGHRS and CDR2 YFSETQ. V lost 5 bases, J lost 5 bases, and 16 bases lay in between. The receptor's source is a woman over 75 with COVID-19, enrolled during active disease. The gene calls are TRBV5-1 and TRBJ2-5; D perhaps matches TRBD1 (6 bases). The sample was peripheral blood. The CDR3 DNA reads TGCGCCAGCAGTCAGGGGCCTTCGGTGGAGACCCAGTACTTC. Its translation: CASSQGPSVETQYF. The full variable domain, in which reference TRBV5-1 and TRBJ2-5 provide the parts outside the CDR3, is KAGVTQTPRYLIKTRGQQVTLSCSPISGHRSVSWYQQTPGQGLQFLFEYFSETQRNKGNFPGRFSGRQFSNSRSEMNVSTLELGDSALYLCASSQGPSVETQYFGPGTRLLVL.